The 16 T cell receptor beta chains below come from one sample, sequenced in a study of blood T cells in healthy people across ages. It was with a sample-barcoded 5' primer and a J-beta primer mix that a second PCR of about 6 to 12 cycles was run. MiXCR, applied by TCRdb to the 5' RACE reads, yields one record per CDR3 protein. The sample includes around 1,700,000 distinct CDR3 sequences, 28% seen only once; the top ten take about 7.7%. Sequenced input: blood. The receptors stem from a woman between 25 and 40 years old in good health.

This sequence joins TRBV6-1 and TRBJ2-7, with a possible D match to TRBD1 (6 bases). This CDR3 has 15 amino acids. Germline loops: CDR1 MNHNS, CDR2 SASEGT. Trimming pared 3 bases from V and 2 bases from J, leaving 14 bases between. The CDR3 here is CASSDLQGSPYEQYF. The CDR3 DNA sequence: TGTGCCAGCAGTGATCTACAGGGAAGCCCCTACGAGCAGTACTTC.

Only a few counts were recorded for this clonotype. The V and J genes are TRBV5-1 and TRBJ2-5; weak D call: TRBD2 (7 bases). This CDR3 region has 14 residues. Trimming took off 4 bases at V and 5 bases at J, with 15 bases between the two ends. Germline V gene data show CDR1 as SGHRS and CDR2 as YFSETQ. In DNA, the CDR3 is TGCGCCAGCAGCCTAGGGGGGGAGTGGGAGACCCAGTACTTC. Translation gives CASSLGGEWETQYF. Full variable domain (rest looked up from reference TRBV5-1 and TRBJ2-5): KAGVTQTPRYLIKTRGQQVTLSCSPISGHRSVSWYQQTPGQGLQFLFEYFSETQRNKGNFPGRFSGRQFSNSRSEMNVSTLELGDSALYLCASSLGGEWETQYFGPGTRLLVL.

The J gene is TRBJ1-5, the V gene TRBV19; D remains unclear. The V end lost 7 bases, the J end lost 11 bases, and 18 bases lay between the germline ends. Germline-derived CDR1 and CDR2 are LNHDA and SQIVND (reference sequence). The CDR3 runs to 13 residues. The CDR3 DNA reads TGTGCCAGTAATCCGGACCCGAATCGGTCCCAGCATTTT. This translates into CASNPDPNRSQHF.

The rearrangement joins TRBV29-1 to TRBJ2-1; 8 nucleotides align to TRBD1. CDR3 length equals 15 residues. V shed 6 bases and J 2 bases; nucleotides not matched to a gene: 9. The germline gives CDR1 SQVTM, CDR2 ANQGSEA. Written as DNA, the CDR3 is TGCAGCGTCCACGCCAGGGGACAGGCCTACAATGAGCAGTTCTTC. Protein sequence: CSVHARGQAYNEQFF.

This clonotype has at least ten counts. The chain joins TRBV12-3 or TRBV12-4 to TRBJ2-2, with D unresolved. This CDR3 is built from 12 residues. Trimming cost V 5 bases and J 3 bases, with 4 bases left between them. This chain's CDR3 is CASSGDTGELFF. The CDR3 coding sequence is TGTGCCAGCAGTGGGGACACCGGGGAGCTGTTTTTT.

This clonotype was detected ten times or more. The chain employs TRBV7-9 and TRBJ2-7; D might be TRBD1 or TRBD2, each matching 5 bases. Trimming took off 5 bases at V and 5 bases at J, with 16 bases between the two ends. This CDR3 contains 14 residues. Germline V lookup: CDR1 SEHNR, CDR2 FQNEAQ (reference sequence). The CDR3 reads CASSPAGTVHEQYF. In DNA form, the CDR3 reads TGTGCCAGCAGCCCCGCCGGGACGGTCCACGAGCAGTACTTC.

This clonotype was counted ten times or more. The chain links TRBV9 to TRBJ1-2, with D unresolved. Germline V gene sequence: CDR1 SGDLS, CDR2 YYNGEE. The CDR3 contains 13 residues. Trimming took 0 bases from V and 2 from J, leaving 5 bases between them. The CDR3 bases are TGTGCCAGCAGCGTAGCATCAAACTATGGCTACACCTTC. As protein: CASSVASNYGYTF.

The chain is built from TRBV15 and TRBJ1-1; D remains unclear. This CDR3 is 14 amino acids long. Trimming cost V 0 bases and J 4 bases, with 9 bases left between them. CDR1 is LNHNV and CDR2 is YYDKDF in the germline V gene (reference sequence). The CDR3: CATSREVGCTEAFF. As DNA, the CDR3 is TGTGCCACCAGCAGAGAGGTGGGTTGCACTGAAGCTTTCTTT. The whole variable domain, filled in from reference TRBV15 and TRBJ1-1, reads DAMVIQNPRYQVTQFGKPVTLSCSQTLNHNVMYWYQQKSSQAPKLLFHYYDKDFNNEADTPDNFQSRRPNTSFCFLDIRSPGLGDTAMYLCATSREVGCTEAFFGQGTRLTVV.

J is TRBJ2-3 and V is TRBV20-1; no definite D call. The V and J ends lost 6 bases and 0 bases respectively, with 13 bases between them. Germline V gene lookup returns CDR1 DFQATT and CDR2 SNEGSKA (reference sequence). The CDR3 spans 14 residues. The CDR3 protein is CSALLVHSTDTQYF. DNA of the CDR3: TGCAGTGCCCTCCTCGTCCATAGCACAGATACGCAGTATTTT.

The chain combines TRBV2 with TRBJ2-1, with D uncertain. Trimming pared 3 bases from V and 6 bases from J, leaving 18 bases between. The CDR3 runs 16 residues. Germline V gives CDR1 SNHLY, CDR2 FYNNEI. The chain's CDR3 is CASSDARPGMVNEQFF. As DNA, the CDR3 is TGTGCCAGCAGTGATGCCCGGCCCGGTATGGTCAATGAGCAGTTCTTC.

V gene TRBV5-1 combines with J gene TRBJ1-2; a possible D gene is TRBD1 (6 bases). From germline, CDR1 is SGHRS and CDR2 YFSETQ. V was pared by 4 bases and J by 6 bases, with 16 bases between. There are 14 residues in the CDR3. Here the CDR3 reads CASSRIGGVDGYTF. CDR3 sequence (DNA): TGCGCCAGCAGCCGAATAGGGGGGGTCGATGGCTACACCTTC.

V gene TRBV3-1 combines with J gene TRBJ2-1, with TRBD2 matching over 14 bases. The CDR3 sequence is 16 residues long. In germline, CDR1 is LGHDT, CDR2 YNNKEL (reference sequence). V shed 0 bases, J shed 12 bases, and the junction held 7 bases outside the gene matches. This CDR3 reads CASSQDWGLAGDWQFF. The CDR3 DNA is TGTGCCAGCAGCCAAGATTGGGGACTAGCGGGAGATTGGCAGTTCTTC.

The genes are TRBV5-1 and TRBJ1-4, with TRBD1 matching 9 bases. CDR3 length equals 14 residues. The ends lost 5 bases at V and 7 bases at J; junction bases unmatched: 6. Germline lookup yields CDR1 SGHRS and CDR2 YFSETQ. CDR3 sequence: CASRRTGEGEKLFF. Here the CDR3 DNA reads TGCGCCAGCAGACGGACAGGGGAGGGTGAAAAACTGTTTTTT.

This sequence joins TRBV30 and TRBJ2-1; tentative D call: TRBD2 (6 bases). The CDR3 is 15 amino acids. Trimming removed 2 bases at V and 8 bases at J, with 19 bases between. Germline lookup yields CDR1 GTSNPN and CDR2 SVGIG (reference sequence). The CDR3 is CAWSRDSHWVDEQFF. As DNA, the CDR3 is TGTGCCTGGAGTCGGGACTCTCACTGGGTCGATGAGCAGTTCTTC.

On this clonotype itself: The junction differs from germline at one of its ends, possibly a read error. The chain recombines TRBV3-1 with TRBJ2-3; D possibly corresponds to TRBD2 (5 bases). The germline V gene encodes CDR1 LGHDT and CDR2 YNNKEL (reference sequence). The CDR3 sequence is 16 residues long. CDR3 loop: CASSQDGADGTDAQYF. The CDR3 nucleotides read TGTGCCAGCAGCCAAGACGGAGCGGATGGCACAGATGCGCAGTATTTT.

This clonotype was counted at least ten times. V and J are TRBV29-1 and TRBJ2-7; TRBD1 matches 11 bases. V shed 6 bases, J shed 7 bases, and the junction held 8 bases outside the gene matches. The CDR3 loop spans 13 amino acids. Germline loops: CDR1 SQVTM, CDR2 ANQGSEA. CDR3 bases: TGCAGCGTCGGGACAGGGGGTTCGGGGGAGCAGTACTTC. Translated: CSVGTGGSGEQYF.